This T cell receptor (beta chain) originates from a study of T cell responses to AZD1222 COVID-19 vaccine. Note on this clone: Antigen: not known.

Trimming at V came to 5 bases and at J to 5 bases, leaving 7 bases not matched to a gene. Germline CDR1 reads MNHEY; CDR2 reads SMNVEV (reference sequence). This CDR3 is built from 14 residues. Overall study findings and caveats: Epitopes outside B.1.351 and B.1.1.7 mutated regions reportedly drew nearly half of spike TCRs. White British ancestry dominated among donors, who included more females, and clonal diversity was possibly underestimated. After two AZD1222 doses, spike-specific TCR breadth and depth rose versus day 0.

Repertoires were generated with immunoSEQ multiplex PCR, while TCRdb's copy carries only in-frame clones and drops some. Among about 120,000 clones listed, over 85% were seen once. The receptor's source is an adult in good health. The sample consisted of peripheral blood, taken on day 0 of AZD1222 vaccination. V and J are TRBV27 and TRBJ2-5; TRBD1 aligns across 8 bases. The CDR3 sequence: CASSNTGGRETQYF. The CDR3, as DNA: TGTGCCAGCAGTAATACAGGGGGGCGGGAGACCCAGTACTTC.